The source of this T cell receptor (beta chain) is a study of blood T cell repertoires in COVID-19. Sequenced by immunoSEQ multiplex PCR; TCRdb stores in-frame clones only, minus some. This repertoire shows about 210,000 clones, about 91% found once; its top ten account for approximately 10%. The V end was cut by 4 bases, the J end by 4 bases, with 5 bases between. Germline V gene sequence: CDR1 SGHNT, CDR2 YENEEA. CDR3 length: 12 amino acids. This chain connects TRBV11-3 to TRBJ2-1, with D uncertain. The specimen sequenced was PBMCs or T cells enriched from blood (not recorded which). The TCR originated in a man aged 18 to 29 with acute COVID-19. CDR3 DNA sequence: TGTGCCAGCAGCTCCACTTACAATGAGCAGTTCTTC. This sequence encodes CASSSTYNEQFF. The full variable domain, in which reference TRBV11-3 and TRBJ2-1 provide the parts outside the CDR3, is EAGVVQSPRYKIIEKKQPVAFWCNPISGHNTLYWYLQNLGQGPELLIRYENEEAVDDSQLPKDRFSAERLKGVDSTLKIQPAELGDSAVYLCASSSTYNEQFFGPGTRLTVL.